These T cell receptor beta chains were read from a single sample in a study of PD-1 blockade in classical Hodgkin lymphoma. This table comes from immunoSEQ multiplex PCR, and its TCRdb copy is limited to in-frame clones, with some not included. The sample has tens of thousands of clones; about 91% are singletons. The specimen was peripheral blood mononuclear cells (PBMCs), collected before the second cycle of nivolumab. Receptors were obtained from a human donor with classical Hodgkin lymphoma. CDR3s include the opening cysteine and the closing phenylalanine or tryptophan. D genes are given only for firm matches. Not all rows give a size; the values are once, few, many and, for expanded clones, a class.

D: .; V: TRBV9; J: TRBJ1-2; size: .; DNA: TGTGCCAGCACCAGACAGGACTATGGCTACACCTTC; CDR3: CASTRQDYGYTF
D: .; V: TRBV13; J: TRBJ2-5; size: few; DNA: TGTGCCAGCAGCCCCACGGGGGCTGGGGAAGAGACCCAGTACTTC; CDR3: CASSPTGAGEETQYF
D: .; V: TRBV4-1; J: TRBJ2-7; size: .; DNA: TGCGCCAGCAGCCAAGAGTTTCCCAGTCCCCCCTACGAGCAGTACTTC; CDR3: CASSQEFPSPPYEQYF
D: .; V: TRBV11-2; J: TRBJ1-1; size: .; DNA: TGTGCCAGCAGCTTAGACGGACAGAGCACTGAAGCTTTCTTT; CDR3: CASSLDGQSTEAFF
D: .; V: TRBV6-1; J: TRBJ2-7; size: .; DNA: TGTGCCAGCAGTGACAGGTATTCCTACGAGCAGTACTTC; CDR3: CASSDRYSYEQYF
D: .; V: TRBV7-2; J: TRBJ1-3; size: .; DNA: TGTGCCAGCAGCTTAGGGGTTCCCCCAGGAAACACCATATATTTT; CDR3: CASSLGVPPGNTIYF
D: TRBD2; V: TRBV5-6; J: TRBJ2-5; size: once; DNA: TGTGCCAGCAGCTTAGGTCTAGCGGGGGTTCAAGAGACCCAGTACTTC; CDR3: CASSLGLAGVQETQYF
D: TRBD1; V: TRBV18; J: TRBJ2-7; size: .; DNA: TGTGCCAGCTCACCCGGACAGGGTTTGGACGAGCAGTACTTC; CDR3: CASSPGQGLDEQYF
D: TRBD2; V: TRBV19; J: TRBJ2-1; size: .; DNA: TGTGCCAGTAGTCTGGGAATGGGACTAGCGGGGTACAATGAGCAGTTCTTC; CDR3: CASSLGMGLAGYNEQFF
D: .; V: TRBV20-1; J: TRBJ1-5; size: .; DNA: TGCAGTGCTAGGAGGGGGGAGGCCCAGCATTTT; CDR3: CSARRGEAQHF
D: TRBD2; V: TRBV7-2; J: TRBJ2-7; size: .; DNA: TGTGCCAGCAGCCCCACAGGCGGGGGGGCCTACGAGCAGTACTTC; CDR3: CASSPTGGGAYEQYF
D: TRBD1; V: TRBV12-5; J: TRBJ2-5; size: few; DNA: TGTGCTAGTGCCCCCGGTCAGGGGGCGGGGGAGACCCAGTACTTC; CDR3: CASAPGQGAGETQYF
D: .; V: TRBV7-9; J: TRBJ2-7; size: .; DNA: TGTGCCAGCAGCTTGGGTTCGGGTTACGAGCAGTACTTC; CDR3: CASSLGSGYEQYF
D: TRBD1; V: TRBV27; J: TRBJ2-7; size: .; DNA: TGTGCCAGCAGTTTATCGGGACAGGGATCCTACGAGCAGTACTTC; CDR3: CASSLSGQGSYEQYF
D: .; V: TRBV4-1; J: TRBJ1-5; size: once; DNA: TGCGCCAGCAGCCAGCCCCGGGACAACAATCAGCCCCAGCATTTT; CDR3: CASSQPRDNNQPQHF
D: TRBD2; V: TRBV5-1; J: TRBJ2-5; size: .; DNA: TGCGCCAGCAGCTTGGCGTTAGCGGGAGCAGTGGGGTACCAAGAGACCCAGTACTTC; CDR3: CASSLALAGAVGYQETQYF
D: TRBD2; V: TRBV10-3; J: TRBJ2-3; size: .; DNA: TGTGCCATCAGTGACAGGGCTAGCGGGAGCGAATGGACAGATACGCAGTATTTT; CDR3: CAISDRASGSEWTDTQYF
D: .; V: TRBV19; J: TRBJ1-2; size: .; DNA: TGTGCCAGTAAGGCAGGGAACTATGGCTACACCTTC; CDR3: CASKAGNYGYTF